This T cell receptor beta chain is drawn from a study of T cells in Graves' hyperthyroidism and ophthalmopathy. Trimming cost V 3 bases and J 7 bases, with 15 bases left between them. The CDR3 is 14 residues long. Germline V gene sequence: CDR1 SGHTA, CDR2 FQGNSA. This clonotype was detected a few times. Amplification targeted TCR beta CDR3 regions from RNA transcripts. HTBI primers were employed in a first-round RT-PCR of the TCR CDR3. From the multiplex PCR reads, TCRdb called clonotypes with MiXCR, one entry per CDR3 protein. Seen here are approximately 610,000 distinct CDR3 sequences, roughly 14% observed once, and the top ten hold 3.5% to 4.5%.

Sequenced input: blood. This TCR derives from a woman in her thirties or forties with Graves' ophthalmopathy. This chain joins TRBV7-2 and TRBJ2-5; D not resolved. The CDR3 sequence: CASSLVTVTGTQYF. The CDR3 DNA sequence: TGTGCCAGCAGCTTGGTTACGGTAACGGGGACCCAGTACTTC.